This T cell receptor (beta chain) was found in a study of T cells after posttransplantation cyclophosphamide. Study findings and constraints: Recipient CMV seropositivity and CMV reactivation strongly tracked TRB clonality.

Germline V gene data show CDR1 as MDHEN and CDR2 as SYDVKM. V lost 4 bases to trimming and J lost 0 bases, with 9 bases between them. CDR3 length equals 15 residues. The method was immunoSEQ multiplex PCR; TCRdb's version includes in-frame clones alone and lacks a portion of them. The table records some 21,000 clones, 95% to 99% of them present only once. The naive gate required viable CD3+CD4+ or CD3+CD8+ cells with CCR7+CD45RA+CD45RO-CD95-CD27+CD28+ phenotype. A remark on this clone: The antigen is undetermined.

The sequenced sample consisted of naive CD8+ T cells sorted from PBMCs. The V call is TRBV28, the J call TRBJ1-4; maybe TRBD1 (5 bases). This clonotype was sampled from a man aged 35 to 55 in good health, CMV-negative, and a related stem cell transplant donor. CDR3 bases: TGTGCCAGCAGTTCATCGACAGCAACTAATGAAAAACTGTTTTTT. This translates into CASSSSTATNEKLFF. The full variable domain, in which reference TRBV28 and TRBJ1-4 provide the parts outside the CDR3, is DVKVTQSSRYLVKRTGEKVFLECVQDMDHENMFWYRQDPGLGLRLIYFSYDVKMKEKGDIPEGYSVSREKKERFSLILESASTNQTSMYLCASSSSTATNEKLFFGSGTQLSVL.